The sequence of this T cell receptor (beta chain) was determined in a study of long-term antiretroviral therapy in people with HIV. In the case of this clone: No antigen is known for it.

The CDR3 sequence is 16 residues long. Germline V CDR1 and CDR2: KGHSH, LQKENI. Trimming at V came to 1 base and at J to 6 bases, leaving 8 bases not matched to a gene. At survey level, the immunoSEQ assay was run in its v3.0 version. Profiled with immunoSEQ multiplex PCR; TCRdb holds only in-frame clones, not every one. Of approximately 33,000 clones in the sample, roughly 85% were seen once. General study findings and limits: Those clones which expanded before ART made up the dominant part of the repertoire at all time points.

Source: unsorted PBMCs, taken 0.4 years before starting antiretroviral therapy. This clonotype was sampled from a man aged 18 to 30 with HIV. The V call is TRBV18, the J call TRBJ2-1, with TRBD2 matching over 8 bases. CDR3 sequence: CASSPRALLAANEQFF. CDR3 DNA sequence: TGTGCCAGCTCACCACGGGCTTTACTAGCGGCCAATGAGCAGTTCTTC.